Presented here are 22 T cell receptor beta chains from one specimen sequenced in a study of T-cell reconstitution after alpha-beta-depleted transplantation in children (dated by TCRdb to 2016 to 2017). The treatment or condition label corresponds to: allogeneic hematopoietic cell transplantation with graft depleted of TCRalphabeta T cells and CD19 B cells. Libraries were prepared through PCR. The instrument was an Illumina HiSeq 2500. TCR libraries were prepared with molecular barcoding, using unique molecular identifiers to normalize TCRbeta repertoire quantification. TCRdb reworked the public reads: Q25 trimming with fastp, MiXCR clone assembly, productive beta chains retained. One record per CDR3 amino acid sequence lists the most common genes and DNA. The sample records roughly 300,000 distinct CDR3 sequences, roughly 10% of which are singletons. Jointly, the top ten make up 20% to 25% of the sample.

The sequences come from peripheral blood, collected 180 days after TCRalphabeta/CD19-depleted stem cell transplant. All receptors derive from a male patient aged 2 to 9 who had a stem cell transplant for chronic granulomatous disease, so the T cells may come from the graft donor.

This clonotype came up many times. The chain combines TRBV12-3 or TRBV12-4 with TRBJ2-7; 9 bases line up with TRBD1. V trimming: 6 bases; J trimming: 3 bases; junction bases outside the gene matches: 6. The CDR3 has 14 amino acids. The chain's CDR3 is CASRGRGQGYEQYF. The CDR3 coding sequence is TGTGCCAGCAGAGGTAGGGGACAGGGCTACGAGCAGTACTTC.

This clonotype has a count of ten or more. The chain uses TRBV27 and TRBJ2-1; the match to TRBD1 covers 7 bases. V lost 5 bases and J lost 4; bases outside the gene matches: 8. The CDR3 runs 15 residues. Germline CDR1 and CDR2: MNHEY and SMNVEV (reference sequence). In DNA form, the CDR3 reads TGTGCCAGCAGTCATCCGGGACAGATTTACAATGAGCAGTTCTTC. Its translation is CASSHPGQIYNEQFF.

This clonotype was recorded at least ten times. The chain uses TRBV5-1 and TRBJ2-3; 11 bases are a match to TRBD2. This CDR3 has 17 amino acids. The germline gives CDR1 SGHRS, CDR2 YFSETQ. V dropped 2 bases and J dropped 3; count of bases not matched to a gene: 8. CDR3 sequence: CASSFLLAGERTDTQYF. In DNA, the CDR3 is TGCGCCAGCAGCTTCCTACTAGCGGGAGAGCGGACAGATACGCAGTATTTT. Supplemented by reference TRBV5-1 and TRBJ2-3, the full variable domain reads KAGVTQTPRYLIKTRGQQVTLSCSPISGHRSVSWYQQTPGQGLQFLFEYFSETQRNKGNFPGRFSGRQFSNSRSEMNVSTLELGDSALYLCASSFLLAGERTDTQYFGPGTRLTVL.

This clonotype was counted many times. The chain has TRBV11-2 and TRBJ1-4; D gene ambiguous. Trimming left V 2 bases short and J 5 bases short, with 9 bases between. CDR1 is SGHAT, CDR2 FQNNGV, per germline. This CDR3 contains 14 residues. DNA for the CDR3: TGTGCCAGCAGCTTATCCCCAGGCAATGAAAAACTGTTTTTT. Amino acid sequence: CASSLSPGNEKLFF.

This clonotype appeared many times. The rearrangement uses TRBV20-1 and TRBJ2-7; TRBD2 might be the D (6 bases). Germline assignment: CDR1 DFQATT and CDR2 SNEGSKA (reference sequence). The CDR3 is 15 amino acids. V lost 2 bases and J 0 bases, leaving 14 bases between the germline ends. CDR3 sequence (DNA): TGCAGTGCTAGACGTTCCGGGGGAAGCTCCTACGAGCAGTACTTC. Translation gives CSARRSGGSSYEQYF.

On this clonotype itself: This may be a read error: a much more frequent sequence differs by one nucleotide. The chain recombines TRBV12-3 or TRBV12-4 with TRBJ2-3, with D maybe TRBD2 (6 bases). Trimming cost V 6 bases and J 3 bases, with 16 bases left between them. The CDR3 is 15 amino acids. The CDR3 sequence is CASSPSGLPTDTQYF. CDR3 nucleotides: TGTGCCAGCAGCCCATCGGGACTGCCAACAGATACGCAGTATTTT.

This clonotype was recorded many times. J is TRBJ1-2 and V is TRBV5-1; 7 positions agree with TRBD1. The CDR3 contains 13 residues. Trimming removed 4 bases from V and 7 bases from J; junction bases left unmatched: 7. Germline V lookup: CDR1 SGHRS, CDR2 YFSETQ. CDR3 in DNA: TGCGCCAGCAGCCTTCGGGACAGAGGTGGCTACACCTTC. This gives the protein CASSLRDRGGYTF.

This clonotype has at least ten counts. This chain connects TRBV7-2 to TRBJ1-6; 8 bases agree with TRBD1. With V trimmed by 5 bases and J by 11 bases, 8 bases remained unmatched. Germline CDR1 reads SGHTA; CDR2 reads FQGNSA. The CDR3 consists of 14 residues. The CDR3 nucleotides read TGTGCCAGCAGCCCCTGGACAGGGCTACCACCCCTCCACTTT. This gives the protein CASSPWTGLPPLHF.

This clonotype was observed at least ten times. The chain has TRBV18 and TRBJ2-3; possibly TRBD1 for D (5 bases). The CDR3 loop spans 12 amino acids. V was cut by 3 bases and J by 5 bases, with 6 bases left in between. Germline assignment: CDR1 KGHSH and CDR2 LQKENI. For the CDR3, the DNA is TGTGCCAGCTCACCTGACAGAGATACGCAGTATTTT. Amino acid sequence: CASSPDRDTQYF.

This clonotype was seen at least ten times. CDR3 protein: CSARDRGTSGAYNEQFF. The CDR3 DNA reads TGCAGTGCTAGAGATAGGGGGACTAGCGGGGCCTACAATGAGCAGTTCTTC. The chain recombines TRBV20-1 with TRBJ2-1; 13 nucleotides agree with TRBD2. Trimming removed 0 bases from V and 2 bases from J; junction bases left unmatched: 4. The CDR3 loop spans 17 amino acids. Looked up from germline, CDR1 is DFQATT and CDR2 is SNEGSKA (reference sequence).

In its sample, this clonotype was seen many times. The chain links TRBV28 to TRBJ2-7, with unresolved D. The germline V gene encodes CDR1 MDHEN and CDR2 SYDVKM. The CDR3 is 16 amino acids. V lost 6 bases, J lost 7 bases, and 25 bases lay in between. This CDR3 is CASSSLHFSLVGEQYF. Here the CDR3 DNA reads TGTGCCAGCAGCTCCTTACACTTCTCCCTCGTCGGTGAGCAGTACTTC.

This clonotype was observed at least ten times. The chain recombines TRBV24-1 with TRBJ2-5; D remains unclear. Trimming removed 9 bases at V and 5 bases at J, with 9 bases between. The CDR3 spans 11 residues. CDR1 and CDR2 (germline): KGHDR, SFDVKD. The CDR3 coding sequence is TGTGCCACCTCTGGGGTCGAGACCCAGTACTTC. Translation gives CATSGVETQYF.

This clonotype was found a few times. J is TRBJ2-3 and V is TRBV10-3; D is ambiguous. The V and J ends lost 6 bases and 2 bases respectively, with 3 bases between them. Germline V CDR1 and CDR2: ENHRY, SYGVKD. The CDR3 runs 11 residues. In DNA form, the CDR3 reads TGTGCCATCAGCGACACAGATACGCAGTATTTT. Translated, it gives CAISDTDTQYF.

This clonotype was counted at least ten times. The CDR3 loop reads CSARGVDRGDNQPQHF. In DNA, the CDR3 is TGCAGTGCTAGAGGAGTGGACAGGGGTGACAATCAGCCCCAGCATTTT. This chain connects TRBV20-1 to TRBJ1-5; 9 nucleotides line up with TRBD1. The CDR3 contains 16 residues. V shed 1 base, J shed 3 bases, and the junction held 7 bases outside the gene matches. Germline CDR1 is DFQATT and CDR2 is SNEGSKA (reference sequence).

The chain couples TRBV20-1 to TRBJ1-1; tentative D call: TRBD1 (5 bases). Per the germline V gene, CDR1 is DFQATT and CDR2 is SNEGSKA (reference sequence). Deletions cut 0 bases from V and 9 bases from J, with 17 bases between. The CDR3 is 14 amino acids. This CDR3 is CSARDFGRVAKAFF. As DNA, the CDR3 is TGCAGTGCTAGAGATTTTGGCAGGGTCGCTAAAGCTTTCTTT.

This clonotype was seen at least ten times. The chain is built from TRBV6-5 and TRBJ2-2, with 7 nucleotides matching TRBD1. Per the germline V gene, CDR1 is MNHEY and CDR2 is SVGAGI. V was clipped by 7 bases and J by 2 bases; unmatched bases: 7. The CDR3 runs to 15 residues. CDR3 region: CASTPGQPNTGELFF. As DNA, the CDR3 is TGTGCCAGCACCCCGGGACAGCCTAACACCGGGGAGCTGTTTTTT.

The table lists this clonotype with many counts. The chain couples TRBV7-9 to TRBJ2-5; TRBD1 matches 9 bases. The CDR3 is 15 residues long. The V and J ends lost 5 bases and 6 bases, in that order; junction bases with no gene match: 10. The germline V gene has CDR1 SEHNR and CDR2 FQNEAQ (reference sequence). This CDR3 reads CASSKPGQGFKTQYF. CDR3 coding DNA: TGTGCCAGCAGCAAACCGGGACAGGGCTTCAAGACCCAGTACTTC. Complete variable domain (other parts from reference TRBV7-9 and TRBJ2-5): DTGVSQNPRHKITKRGQNVTFRCDPISEHNRLYWYRQTLGQGPEFLTYFQNEAQLEKSRLLSDRFSAERPKGSFSTLEIQRTEQGDSAMYLCASSKPGQGFKTQYFGPGTRLLVL.

The sample holds a few counts of this clonotype. The genes are TRBV6-5 and TRBJ2-3, with a possible D match to TRBD1 (6 bases). This CDR3 contains 16 residues. V was shortened by 0 bases and J by 5 bases, with 15 bases between the two germline ends. In germline, CDR1 is MNHEY, CDR2 SVGAGI. The CDR3 loop reads CASSYSGAGIGDTQYF. The CDR3 DNA follows: TGTGCCAGCAGTTACTCGGGGGCCGGCATAGGAGATACGCAGTATTTT.

The chain recombines TRBV12-5 with TRBJ2-1; 11 bases are shared with TRBD2. The germline V gene has CDR1 LGHNT and CDR2 FRNRAP. V shed 10 bases and J 4 bases; nucleotides not matched to a gene: 15. CDR3 length equals 17 residues. Written as DNA, the CDR3 is TGTGCTACCGTCCCGAGACTAGCGGGGAGCCGGTACAATGAGCAGTTCTTC. Its protein product is CATVPRLAGSRYNEQFF.

This clonotype was counted many times. The CDR3 nucleotides are TGTGCCAGTAGTATAGAGCGGTACAATGAGCAGTTCTTC. Translated, it gives CASSIERYNEQFF. This chain uses TRBV19 with TRBJ2-1; D is unclear. The germline V gene encodes CDR1 LNHDA and CDR2 SQIVND (reference sequence). The CDR3 length is 13 residues. The germline V and J ends were trimmed by 0 bases and 4 bases, with 4 bases remaining between them. The full variable domain, rest sourced from reference TRBV19 and TRBJ2-1, is DGGITQSPKYLFRKEGQNVTLSCEQNLNHDAMYWYRQDPGQGLRLIYYSQIVNDFQKGDIAEGYSVSREKKESFPLTVTSAQKNPTAFYLCASSIERYNEQFFGPGTRLTVL.

There are many counts of this clonotype. The chain is built from TRBV7-2 and TRBJ2-7; the D gene is possibly TRBD2 (5 bases). In germline, CDR1 is SGHTA, CDR2 FQGNSA. Trimming left V 5 bases short and J 0 bases short, with 14 bases between. CDR3 size: 15 residues. CDR3: CASSLSASRSYEQYF. CDR3 sequence (DNA): TGTGCCAGCAGCCTTAGCGCTAGCCGCTCCTACGAGCAGTACTTC.

This clonotype appeared once. A read error is possible here, since a much larger clone lies one base away. V gene TRBV12-3 or TRBV12-4 combines with J gene TRBJ2-7, with TRBD2 as a possible D gene (6 bases). There are 14 residues in the CDR3. Here the CDR3 DNA reads TGTGCCAGCAGTTTACTGGGACTGAACTACGAGAAGTACTTC. It encodes CASSLLGLNYEKYF.